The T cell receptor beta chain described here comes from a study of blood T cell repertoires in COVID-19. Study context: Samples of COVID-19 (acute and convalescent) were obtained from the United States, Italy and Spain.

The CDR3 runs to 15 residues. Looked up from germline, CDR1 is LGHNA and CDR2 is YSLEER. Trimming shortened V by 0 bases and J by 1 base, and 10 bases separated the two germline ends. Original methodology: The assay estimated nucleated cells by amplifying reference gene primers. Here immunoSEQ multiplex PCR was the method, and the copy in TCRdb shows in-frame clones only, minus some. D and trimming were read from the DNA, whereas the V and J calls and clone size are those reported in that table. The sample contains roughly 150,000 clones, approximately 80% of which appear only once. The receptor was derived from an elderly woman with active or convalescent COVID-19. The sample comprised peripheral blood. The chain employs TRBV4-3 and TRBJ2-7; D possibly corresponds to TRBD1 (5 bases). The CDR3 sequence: CASSQDPRQSYEQYF. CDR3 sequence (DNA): TGCGCCAGCAGCCAAGATCCGCGACAGTCCTACGAGCAGTACTTC.